This entry lists 6 T cell receptor beta chains sequenced from one sample in a study of shared clonotypes between healthy human individuals. TCRdb's copy holds only in-frame clones and misses some; the assay was immunoSEQ multiplex PCR. Here the sample spans around 990,000 clones, 77% being singletons. The source material was memory CD4+ T cells from PBMCs. Described subset: CD45RA-negative fraction. Receptor source: a young man in good health. Some clones in this sample may be carry-over from other donors' samples.

This sequence joins TRBV15 and TRBJ1-5, with TRBD1 as a possible D gene (6 bases). This CDR3 is built from 16 residues. CDR1 is LNHNV and CDR2 is YYDKDF in the germline V gene (reference sequence). V gave up 2 bases and J gave up 7 bases, with 18 bases separating them. CDR3 in amino acids: CATSRLGQGTGQPQHF. The CDR3 region has the DNA TGTGCCACCAGCAGACTGGGCCAGGGGACCGGGCAGCCCCAGCATTTT.

This chain uses TRBV2 with TRBJ1-1; D is perhaps TRBD1 (6 bases). The CDR3 sequence is 13 residues long. Between the trimmed V and J ends, which lost 7 bases and 0 bases, there was a span of 9 bases. Germline V CDR1 and CDR2: SNHLY, FYNNEI. The CDR3 region has the DNA TGTGCCAGCACCCGACAGGTGAACACTGAAGCTTTCTTT. Translated, it gives CASTRQVNTEAFF.

A few counts support this clone. V usage is TRBV7-9 and J usage is TRBJ2-3; 8 nucleotides line up with TRBD1. This CDR3 has 15 residues. The V gene's germline CDR1 is SEHNR and CDR2 FQNEAQ (reference sequence). Losses at the gene ends were 5 bases for V and 4 bases for J; bases not matched to a gene: 8. CDR3 DNA sequence: TGTGCCAGCAGCCTTACTAGGACAGGGCCAGATACGCAGTATTTT. Translating it yields CASSLTRTGPDTQYF.

This rearrangement joins TRBV7-8 to TRBJ2-2, with D perhaps TRBD1 (7 bases). Germline-derived CDR1 and CDR2 are SGHVS and FQNEAQ. The CDR3 totals 16 residues. Trimming shortened V by 0 bases and J by 4 bases, and 12 bases separated the two germline ends. In DNA form, the CDR3 reads TGTGCCAGCAGCTTAGCGCGGGACAGACTCACCGGGGAGCTGTTTTTT. This gives the protein CASSLARDRLTGELFF.

The rearrangement links TRBV7-2 to TRBJ1-1, with D unclear. V gave up 1 base and J gave up 4 bases, with 10 bases separating them. CDR1 is SGHTA, CDR2 FQGNSA, per germline. This CDR3 is 14 amino acids long. CDR3 sequence (DNA): TGTGCCAGCAGCTTAGATGGTAGCGGCACTGAAGCTTTCTTT. This codes for CASSLDGSGTEAFF.

This clone was observed a handful of times. The chain links TRBV7-2 to TRBJ2-7; TRBD1 agrees at 7 bases. CDR1 is SGHTA and CDR2 is FQGNSA in the germline V gene. The CDR3 sequence is 14 residues long. V gave up 5 bases and J gave up 3 bases; unmatched junction bases: 7. In nucleotides, the CDR3 is TGTGCCAGCAGCCCAGGGACAGTTATCTACGAGCAGTACTTC. Protein product: CASSPGTVIYEQYF.